Each of the 27 T cell receptor beta chains below was sequenced from the same sample in a study of shared clonotypes between healthy human individuals. Libraries were prepared by immunoSEQ multiplex PCR; TCRdb keeps only in-frame clonotypes and omits some of them. Of some 1,100,000 clones in the sample, around three quarters were seen once. Specimen: memory CD4+ T cells from PBMCs. Subset specified: CD45RA-negative fraction. The source of these receptors is a man younger than 35 in good health. Some clones in this sample may be carry-over from other donors' samples.

The rearrangement links TRBV27 to TRBJ2-3, with unresolved D. The CDR3 extends over 15 amino acids. CDR1 MNHEY and CDR2 SMNVEV come from the germline V gene (reference sequence). Trimming removed 6 bases at V and 6 bases at J, with 19 bases between. This CDR3 reads CASSPIRPLRDTQYF. Written as DNA, the CDR3 is TGTGCCAGCAGCCCCATCCGCCCCCTTAGGGATACGCAGTATTTT.

The chain couples TRBV28 to TRBJ2-7, with a weak D call TRBD1 (6 bases). The V gene lost 6 bases and the J gene lost 3 bases, with 15 bases spanning the gap. CDR1 MDHEN and CDR2 SYDVKM come from the germline V gene. The CDR3 runs to 14 residues. CDR3 residues: CASRGQGSIYEQYF. The CDR3 DNA follows: TGTGCCAGCAGGGGTCAGGGGAGCATCTACGAGCAGTACTTC.

The rearrangement links TRBV4-1 to TRBJ2-1; 9 bases fit TRBD2. The CDR3 sequence is 16 residues long. CDR1 and CDR2 (germline): MGHRA, YSYEKL. Germline trimming cut 0 bases from V and 5 bases from J; bases unmatched to any gene: 5. CDR3 DNA: TGCGCCAGCAGCCAAGACCCTAGCGGGACTAACAATGAGCAGTTCTTC. It specifies CASSQDPSGTNNEQFF.

This clone was picked up one time. This chain links TRBV2 with TRBJ2-7; D unresolved. Germline values: CDR1 SNHLY, CDR2 FYNNEI. This CDR3 has 12 residues. The V gene lost 6 bases and the J gene lost 4 bases, with 10 bases spanning the gap. The CDR3 spells CASRPNGYEQYF. The CDR3 nucleotides read TGTGCCAGCAGGCCTAACGGTTACGAGCAGTACTTC.

The chain uses TRBV6-1 and TRBJ1-5; D call uncertain. Germline V gene data show CDR1 as MNHNS and CDR2 as SASEGT. V was clipped by 10 bases and J by 2 bases, with 18 bases between them. The CDR3 is 15 residues long. CDR3 residues: CATTESMAGNQPQHF. The DNA of the CDR3 is TGTGCCACCACAGAGAGCATGGCCGGCAATCAGCCCCAGCATTTT.

This clone occurred a few times. The chain uses TRBV7-2 and TRBJ2-7; a possible D gene is TRBD2 (5 bases). The CDR3 has 15 residues. V gave up 4 bases and J gave up 4 bases, with 17 bases separating them. Germline loops: CDR1 SGHTA, CDR2 FQGNSA. In nucleotides, the CDR3 is TGTGCCAGCAGCTCACTCCCTGGACTTGTTTACGAGCAGTACTTC. This translates into CASSSLPGLVYEQYF.

This clone has only a few counts. The CDR3 reads CASSQNQDTEAFF. DNA of the CDR3: TGCGCCAGCAGCCAGAATCAGGACACTGAAGCTTTCTTT. V gene TRBV5-1 combines with J gene TRBJ1-1; D is unresolved. In germline, CDR1 is SGHRS, CDR2 YFSETQ. The germline V and J ends were trimmed by 4 bases and 3 bases, with 10 bases remaining between them. The CDR3 loop spans 13 amino acids.

As to this clone: Other DNA variants within this sample encode the same CDR3. The chain has TRBV5-1 and TRBJ2-5; D is possibly TRBD1 (6 bases). Germline loops: CDR1 SGHRS, CDR2 YFSETQ. Trimming removed 0 bases from V and 5 bases from J, with 11 bases in between. This CDR3 comprises 14 residues. The DNA of the CDR3 is TGCGCCAGCAGCTTGGCAGGGGTAGTGGAGACCCAGTACTTC. It is translated as CASSLAGVVETQYF.

This chain joins TRBV28 and TRBJ2-3; 8 bases line up with TRBD1. Germline loops: CDR1 MDHEN, CDR2 SYDVKM. The CDR3 runs to 16 residues. Trimming removed 4 bases from V and 1 base from J; junction bases left unmatched: 7. The CDR3 here is CASSSDRGKGTDTQYF. As DNA, the CDR3 is TGTGCCAGCAGTTCAGACAGGGGTAAGGGCACAGATACGCAGTATTTT.

V gene TRBV9 combines with J gene TRBJ1-2, with D possibly matching TRBD1 (6 bases). V lost 0 bases and J 8 bases, leaving 20 bases between the germline ends. The CDR3 has 16 residues. CDR1 is SGDLS and CDR2 is YYNGEE in the germline V gene. CDR3 amino acids: CASSVGGRTVLWGYTF. CDR3 sequence (DNA): TGTGCCAGCAGCGTAGGCGGTCGGACAGTCCTATGGGGCTACACCTTC. The variable domain in full, with the rest retrieved from reference TRBV9 and TRBJ1-2, is DSGVTQTPKHLITATGQRVTLRCSPRSGDLSVYWYQQSLDQGLQFLIQYYNGEERAKGNILERFSAQQFPDLHSELNLSSLELGDSALYFCASSVGGRTVLWGYTFGSGTRLTVV.

This clone was observed a single time. This sequence joins TRBV28 and TRBJ2-5; tentative D call: TRBD1 (6 bases). This CDR3 comprises 15 residues. From germline, CDR1 is MDHEN and CDR2 SYDVKM. V shed 6 bases and J shed 5 bases, with 19 bases lying between them. The CDR3 DNA is TGTGCCAGCAGGGGGGCGGAACGGTGGAGGGAGACCCAGTACTTC. It codes for CASRGAERWRETQYF.

There are a few counts of this clone. This chain links TRBV2 with TRBJ2-7; D not resolved. The ends were cut back, 5 bases at V and 3 bases at J, with 5 bases in the middle. The CDR3 is 11 residues long. Looked up from germline, CDR1 is SNHLY and CDR2 is FYNNEI. Written as DNA, the CDR3 is TGTGCCAGCAGTCTCCACTACGAGCAGTACTTC. Its translation is CASSLHYEQYF. Combining the CDR3 with reference TRBV2 and TRBJ2-7 gives the whole variable domain EPEVTQTPSHQVTQMGQEVILRCVPISNHLYFYWYRQILGQKVEFLVSFYNNEISEKSEIFDDQFSVERPDGSNFTLKIRSTKLEDSAMYFCASSLHYEQYFGPGTRLTVT.

The chain has TRBV30 and TRBJ1-1; perhaps TRBD1 as D (5 bases). CDR3 length equals 13 residues. Germline-derived CDR1 and CDR2 are GTSNPN and SVGIG (reference sequence). Trimming stripped 3 bases from V and 4 bases from J, with 12 bases between. The CDR3 here is CAWSRGSPTEAFF. The CDR3 nucleotides are TGTGCCTGGAGCCGGGGCAGCCCCACTGAAGCTTTCTTT.

The chain employs TRBV19 and TRBJ2-2, with D possibly TRBD1 on 5 matching bases. CDR3 length: 15 residues. Germline CDR1 LNHDA, CDR2 SQIVND (reference sequence). V gave up 1 base and J gave up 5 bases, with 11 bases separating them. The CDR3 reads CASSIVQKGTGELFF. For the CDR3, the DNA is TGTGCCAGTAGTATAGTCCAGAAGGGGACCGGGGAGCTGTTTTTT.

This clone has just one count. This rearrangement joins TRBV6-1 to TRBJ1-6; D remains ambiguous. V lost 2 bases and J 7 bases, leaving 12 bases between the germline ends. The CDR3 length is 15 residues. CDR1 is MNHNS, CDR2 SASEGT, per germline. Here the CDR3 DNA reads TGTGCCAGCAGTGAATTTTTAACAGCAAATTCACCCCTCCACTTT. Protein: CASSEFLTANSPLHF.

On this clone itself: Other DNA sequences in this specimen translate into the identical CDR3. This chain uses TRBV7-9 with TRBJ2-3; D is perhaps TRBD2 (5 bases). V lost 1 base and J 3 bases, leaving 8 bases between the germline ends. This CDR3 has 14 amino acids. In germline, CDR1 is SEHNR, CDR2 FQNEAQ (reference sequence). The CDR3 here is CASSLGVATDTQYF. DNA for the CDR3: TGTGCCAGCAGCTTAGGAGTAGCGACAGATACGCAGTATTTT.

This clone was counted once. Different DNA sequences within this sample yield the same CDR3. V is TRBV7-9 and J is TRBJ1-1, with D perhaps matching TRBD1 (5 bases). The CDR3 has 14 amino acids. Trimming took 4 bases from V and 1 from J, leaving 10 bases between them. The V gene's germline CDR1 is SEHNR and CDR2 FQNEAQ (reference sequence). CDR3 region: CASSSTGGNTEAFF. The CDR3 DNA reads TGTGCCAGCAGCTCAACTGGGGGGAACACTGAAGCTTTCTTT.

The chain carries TRBV5-4 and TRBJ2-7, with 9 nucleotides matching TRBD1. The CDR3 totals 14 residues. Germline V gives CDR1 SGHNT, CDR2 YYREEE (reference sequence). After removal of 4 bases from V and 3 bases from J, the junction contained 5 bases not matched to a gene. This chain's CDR3 is CASSLQTGGYEQYF. In DNA, the CDR3 is TGTGCCAGCAGCCTCCAGACAGGGGGCTACGAGCAGTACTTC.

The gene calls are TRBV5-4 and TRBJ2-3, with 9 bases lining up with TRBD2. With V trimmed by 6 bases and J by 2 bases, 10 bases remained unmatched. From germline, CDR1 is SGHNT and CDR2 YYREEE (reference sequence). The CDR3 length is 16 residues. The DNA for the CDR3 is TGTGCCAGCACTGGTTCAGCGGGAGGACCCACAGATACGCAGTATTTT. As protein: CASTGSAGGPTDTQYF.

This clone was picked up a small number of times. Other DNA sequences in the same sample also yield this CDR3. The chain links TRBV7-9 to TRBJ1-2; 7 bases match TRBD1. The CDR3 loop spans 14 amino acids. Germline-derived CDR1 and CDR2 are SEHNR and FQNEAQ (reference sequence). V lost 5 bases, J lost 4 bases, and 7 bases stayed unmatched. The CDR3 DNA sequence: TGTGCCAGCAGCCCGGGACAGAATCTCTATGGCTACACCTTC. It translates to CASSPGQNLYGYTF.

The chain recombines TRBV14 with TRBJ2-2, with 7 nucleotides matching TRBD2. Germline CDR1 SGHDN, CDR2 FVKESK. The CDR3 has 13 residues. V was clipped by 4 bases and J by 6 bases; unmatched bases: 2. The CDR3, as DNA: TGTGCCAGCAGCCTACGGGGGGCCGGGGAGCTGTTTTTT. Translating it yields CASSLRGAGELFF.

Regarding this clone: The sample contains more than one DNA sequence encoding this CDR3. The gene calls are TRBV7-9 and TRBJ2-5; 8 nucleotides match TRBD2. CDR1 is SEHNR and CDR2 is FQNEAQ in the germline V gene (reference sequence). The CDR3 runs to 14 residues. V shed 5 bases, J shed 1 base, and the junction held 3 bases outside the gene matches. The CDR3 here is CASSLGLAQETQYF. The CDR3 DNA reads TGTGCCAGCAGCCTCGGACTAGCCCAAGAGACCCAGTACTTC.

The chain recombines TRBV5-1 with TRBJ2-5, with TRBD1 identical over 7 bases. CDR1 is SGHRS, CDR2 YFSETQ, per germline. This CDR3 region has 13 residues. The trim removed 3 bases at V and 2 bases at J, leaving 1 base unmatched. CDR3 region: CASSSTGQETQYF. CDR3 bases: TGCGCCAGCAGCTCGACAGGGCAAGAGACCCAGTACTTC.

The gene calls are TRBV18 and TRBJ1-1, with D perhaps TRBD1 (5 bases). The CDR3 is 14 amino acids. Trimming cost V 3 bases and J 8 bases, with 16 bases left between them. Germline lookup yields CDR1 KGHSH and CDR2 LQKENI. DNA of the CDR3: TGTGCCAGCTCACCCCCCCCACGGGGGGAAGAAGCTTTCTTT. Amino acid sequence: CASSPPPRGEEAFF.

This clone has just a few counts. The rearrangement uses TRBV7-2 and TRBJ2-5; D tentatively fits TRBD1 or TRBD2 (5 bases each). From germline, CDR1 is SGHTA and CDR2 FQGNSA. The CDR3 is made up of 14 amino acids. V was shortened by 8 bases and J by 2 bases, with 15 bases between the two germline ends. The CDR3 sequence is CASRLSWGQETQYF. CDR3 bases: TGTGCCAGCCGTTTAAGTTGGGGGCAAGAGACCCAGTACTTC.

This clone was recorded a few times. This chain links TRBV1 with TRBJ1-5. TRBV1 is classified as a pseudogene. The CDR3 has 12 amino acids. As DNA, the CDR3 is TGCACCAGCAGCCAAGGGGGGCAGCCCCAGCATTTT. As protein: CTSSQGGQPQHF.

The chain uses TRBV6-1 and TRBJ1-5; D not resolved. The CDR3 runs to 14 residues. Germline lookup yields CDR1 MNHNS and CDR2 SASEGT. The ends were cut back, 7 bases at V and 0 bases at J, with 10 bases in the middle. Written as DNA, the CDR3 is TGTGCCAGCAAGGAGACGAATAGCAATCAGCCCCAGCATTTT. Protein: CASKETNSNQPQHF.